This T cell receptor beta chain was profiled in a study of regulatory T cells in long-lasting Graves disease. The time point denotes: persistent/refractory GD, antithyroid drugs over 5 years with positive TRAb. RNA from PBMCs was the source of the TCR library. All patients originated from an endocrinology department located in Xi'an, China. Library construction for TCR beta used iRepertoire HTBI primers and Arm-PCR of CDR3 regions. As processed by the authors: Identified across the samples were 62 TRBV segments and 13 to 15 TRBJ segments. MiXCR, applied by TCRdb to the multiplex PCR reads, yields one record per CDR3 protein. TCRdb, not the authors, supplied the V and J calls. The sample has approximately 380,000 distinct CDR3 sequences, about 20% seen once. Broader study findings: Newly diagnosed Graves' patients had higher TCR diversity than persistent ones. More public clonotypes were shared by persistent patients (around 2,800) than by new patients (more than 950).

Note on this clonotype: Its antigen is as yet unknown.

This TCR was recovered from a female donor with Graves disease. Here the sequenced sample was peripheral blood mononuclear cells (PBMCs), taken when the disease was refractory, from a patient treated with antithyroid drugs.

This CDR3 is CASSPPSGRALITGELFF. CDR3 nucleotide sequence: TGTGCCAGCAGCCCCCCCAGCGGGAGGGCCCTAATCACCGGGGAGCTGTTTTTT. The V and J genes are TRBV7-9 and TRBJ2-2, with TRBD2 matching over 10 bases. V lost 5 bases, J lost 4 bases, and 13 bases stayed unmatched. CDR1 is SEHNR, CDR2 FQNEAQ, per germline (reference sequence). CDR3 length equals 18 residues.